Given below is one TCR beta chain in context. The sample is drawn from a study of control samples from healthy donors and cancer patients. Profiled with immunoSEQ multiplex PCR; TCRdb holds only in-frame clones, not every one. This sample carries under 140,000 clones, more than 75% of them seen once, and the ten largest clones take roughly 3.7%. This CDR3 region has 15 residues. The receptor was derived from a woman aged 60-75 years with lung cancer. The sequenced material came from PBMCs. The chain combines TRBV21-1 with TRBJ2-5; the table calls TRBD1, which could not be checked here. TRBV21-1 is shown as a pseudogene. The CDR3 sequence is CASSNRQGRKETQYF. Written as DNA, the CDR3 is TGTGCCAGCAGCAACAGACAGGGTCGTAAAGAGACCCAGTACTTC.